One and the same sample provided the 30 T cell receptor beta chains below, sequenced in a study of OX40 agonist ivuxolimab in advanced cancers. Preparation of the library involved the immunoSEQ multiplex PCR assay. Imported from immuneACCESS, the table was reduced by TCRdb to in-frame sequences with V and J called. These copies leave out some clones; in studies compared against another copy, an unresolved V gene accounts for under half, and the cause of the remainder is not known. In this sample the table shows 70,000 to 95,000 clones, roughly 91% of which occur a single time. The ten top clones hold roughly 5.8% of the sample. The starting material was CD4+ or CD8+ T cells sorted from blood, obtained in a trial of the OX40 agonist ivuxolimab. All receptors come from an adult with an advanced solid tumor such as melanoma, head and neck, liver or kidney cancer.

This clone was picked up one time. The chain links TRBV19 to TRBJ1-2; the D is unclear. The ends were cut back, 8 bases at V and 3 bases at J, with 22 bases in the middle. The V gene's germline CDR1 is LNHDA and CDR2 SQIVND (reference sequence). The CDR3 contains 16 residues. CDR3 nucleotide sequence: TGTGCCAGTGGGCCCTCAACGTTAAATTTGGACTATGGCTACACCTTC. Its translation: CASGPSTLNLDYGYTF.

This chain uses TRBV5-6 with TRBJ2-7, with TRBD1 matching over 8 bases. The junction had 6 bases not matched to a gene; V was cut back by 4 bases and J by 0 bases. Germline V CDR1 and CDR2: SGHDT, YYEEEE. CDR3 length: 15 residues. CDR3 DNA sequence: TGTGCCAGCAGCGCGCGGGACAGGCACTCCTACGAGCAGTACTTC. Its translation is CASSARDRHSYEQYF. The full variable domain, with the rest looked up from reference TRBV5-6 and TRBJ2-7, is DAGVTQSPTHLIKTRGQQVTLRCSPKSGHDTVSWYQQALGQGPQFIFQYYEEEERQRGNFPDRFSGHQFPNYSSELNVNALLLGDSALYLCASSARDRHSYEQYFGPGTRLTVT.

This chain uses TRBV12-1 with TRBJ1-2. TRBV12-1 is annotated as a pseudogene. This CDR3 has 16 amino acids. The CDR3 here is CASSFIRRLINYGYTF. The CDR3 nucleotides are TGTGCCAGCAGCTTTATTCGACGGCTTATTAACTATGGCTACACCTTC.

The rearrangement links TRBV7-3 to TRBJ2-1, with D hard to call. The CDR3 totals 11 residues. CDR1 and CDR2 from the germline V gene are SGHTA and FQGTGA. The V gene lost 5 bases and the J gene lost 4 bases, with 3 bases spanning the gap. In DNA, the CDR3 is TGTGCCAGCAGCCCGTACAATGAGCAGTTCTTC. Encoded protein: CASSPYNEQFF.

This CDR3 reads CASSLGGVLGMQETQYF. For the CDR3, the DNA is TGTGCCAGCAGCTTAGGGGGCGTCCTGGGGATGCAGGAGACCCAGTACTTC. The chain carries TRBV11-1 and TRBJ2-5, with D possibly TRBD1 on 5 matching bases. Germline V gives CDR1 SGHAT, CDR2 FQDESV (reference sequence). V lost 1 base to trimming and J lost 5 bases, with 20 bases between them. The CDR3 is 17 residues long. The full variable domain, completed using reference TRBV11-1 and TRBJ2-5, is EAEVAQSPRYKITEKSQAVAFWCDPISGHATLYWYRQILGQGPELLVQFQDESVVDDSQLPKDRFSAERLKGVDSTLKIQPAELGDSAMYLCASSLGGVLGMQETQYFGPGTRLLVL.

J is TRBJ1-2 and V is TRBV28; D call uncertain. The germline CDR1 and CDR2 sequences are MDHEN and SYDVKM. The germline V and J ends were trimmed by 3 bases and 0 bases, with 11 bases remaining between them. CDR3 size: 15 residues. In DNA form, the CDR3 reads TGTGCCAGCAGTTTTGATATTTCAGCTAACTATGGCTACACCTTC. This encodes CASSFDISANYGYTF.

This chain connects TRBV7-9 to TRBJ2-7, with a possible D match to TRBD1 (6 bases). The germline gives CDR1 SEHNR, CDR2 FQNEAQ (reference sequence). The CDR3 has 13 residues. V lost 1 base and J 3 bases, leaving 7 bases between the germline ends. CDR3 DNA: TGTGCCAGCAGCTTAGGCAGGGGCTACGAGCAGTACTTC. As protein: CASSLGRGYEQYF.

This clone was seen a single time. The J gene is TRBJ1-5, the V gene TRBV30; D possibly corresponds to TRBD1 (5 bases). The V gene's germline CDR1 is GTSNPN and CDR2 SVGIG (reference sequence). The V end lost 8 bases, the J end lost 1 base, and 9 bases lay between the germline ends. The CDR3 has 12 amino acids. The CDR3 region is CAMGPSNQPQHF. The CDR3 DNA is TGTGCCATGGGACCGAGCAATCAGCCCCAGCATTTT.

The genes are TRBV7-9 and TRBJ2-1; D is unclear. Trimming cost V 8 bases and J 4 bases, with 6 bases left between them. This CDR3 has 11 residues. Germline V gives CDR1 SEHNR, CDR2 FQNEAQ (reference sequence). In DNA form, the CDR3 reads TGTGCCAGCGGAACGTACAATGAGCAGTTCTTC. It yields the protein CASGTYNEQFF.

The chain has TRBV27 and TRBJ1-4; perhaps TRBD1 as D (5 bases). Germline V CDR1 and CDR2: MNHEY, SMNVEV (reference sequence). This CDR3 region has 14 residues. V was clipped by 2 bases and J by 8 bases, with 12 bases between them. The CDR3 here is CASSLGPGMEKLFF. As DNA, the CDR3 is TGTGCCAGCAGTTTAGGTCCAGGGATGGAAAAACTGTTTTTT.

The sample holds a few counts of this clone. The chain recombines TRBV6-1 with TRBJ2-1; D perhaps matches TRBD2 (5 bases). There are 13 residues in the CDR3. Germline V gives CDR1 MNHNS, CDR2 SASEGT. V was pared by 0 bases and J by 13 bases, with 13 bases between. Here the CDR3 reads CASSEAWRYGQFF. The CDR3 nucleotides are TGTGCCAGCAGTGAAGCTTGGAGGTACGGTCAGTTCTTC.

This chain connects TRBV7-2 to TRBJ2-3, with 7 bases that match TRBD1. Losses at the gene ends were 1 base for V and 4 bases for J; bases not matched to a gene: 2. The V gene's germline CDR1 is SGHTA and CDR2 FQGNSA. The CDR3 consists of 14 residues. CDR3 coding DNA: TGTGCCAGCAGCTTAGAGCAGGGGGCAGATACGCAGTATTTT. Translated, it gives CASSLEQGADTQYF.

J is TRBJ2-7 and V is TRBV7-2; no definite D call. CDR3 size: 13 residues. CDR1 is SGHTA, CDR2 FQGNSA, per germline. V was clipped by 5 bases and J by 3 bases, with 11 bases between them. CDR3 in DNA: TGTGCCAGCAGCCGCCGGGCCAACTACGAGCAGTACTTC. Protein sequence: CASSRRANYEQYF.

The chain employs TRBV5-4 and TRBJ2-7, with TRBD2 matching 7 bases. Germline lookup yields CDR1 SGHNT and CDR2 YYREEE (reference sequence). There are 13 residues in the CDR3. V lost 0 bases and J lost 5; bases outside the gene matches: 2. CDR3 in amino acids: CASSLVGRDEQYF. The CDR3 bases are TGTGCCAGCAGCTTGGTGGGGAGGGACGAGCAGTACTTC. Complete variable domain (other parts from reference TRBV5-4 and TRBJ2-7): ETGVTQSPTHLIKTRGQQVTLRCSSQSGHNTVSWYQQALGQGPQFIFQYYREEENGRGNFPPRFSGLQFPNYSSELNVNALELDDSALYLCASSLVGRDEQYFGPGTRLTVT.

J is TRBJ2-1 and V is TRBV4-2; D is possibly TRBD2 (6 bases). Germline V lookup: CDR1 LGHNA, CDR2 YNFKEQ. Trimming took off 0 bases at V and 1 base at J, with 10 bases between the two ends. This CDR3 spans 16 amino acids. The CDR3 reads CASSQDGRGSYNEQFF. The CDR3 bases are TGTGCCAGCAGCCAAGATGGGCGGGGATCCTACAATGAGCAGTTCTTC.

The chain is built from TRBV15 and TRBJ1-4; a possible D gene is TRBD1 (5 bases). V lost 2 bases, J lost 4 bases, and 11 bases lay in between. Germline loops: CDR1 LNHNV, CDR2 YYDKDF (reference sequence). The CDR3 consists of 15 residues. DNA of the CDR3: TGTGCCACCAGCAGAACGGGACTTAATAATGAAAAACTGTTTTTT. Translating it yields CATSRTGLNNEKLFF.

The gene calls are TRBV14 and TRBJ1-3, with D perhaps TRBD1 (5 bases). The V and J ends lost 5 bases and 0 bases respectively, with 14 bases between them. The length of the CDR3 is 16 residues. The germline V gene has CDR1 SGHDN and CDR2 FVKESK. The CDR3 region is CASSKRAQGSGNTIYF. The CDR3, as DNA: TGTGCCAGCAGCAAAAGGGCCCAGGGCTCTGGAAACACCATATATTTT.

The chain couples TRBV28 to TRBJ1-5, with a tentative D call TRBD1 (5 bases). Germline values: CDR1 MDHEN, CDR2 SYDVKM. Trimming left V 7 bases short and J 7 bases short, with 14 bases between. This CDR3 comprises 13 residues. In nucleotides, the CDR3 is TGTGCCAGCAACCTGGGGGTTTACCAGCCCCAGCATTTT. This encodes CASNLGVYQPQHF.

The sample holds one count of this clone. V usage is TRBV2 and J usage is TRBJ2-3; 7 bases map to TRBD2. Germline V gives CDR1 SNHLY, CDR2 FYNNEI. V lost 2 bases, J lost 3 bases, and 8 bases stayed unmatched. The CDR3 spans 16 residues. The CDR3 loop reads CASSERVGGKTDTQYF. The CDR3 nucleotides are TGTGCCAGCAGTGAACGGGTCGGGGGGAAGACAGATACGCAGTATTTT.

The J gene is TRBJ1-2, the V gene TRBV9; maybe TRBD1 (5 bases). Per germline, CDR1 SGDLS and CDR2 YYNGEE. V was cut by 6 bases and J by 7 bases, with 22 bases left in between. CDR3 length equals 15 residues. CDR3: CASNKDSRSFGGYTF. Written as DNA, the CDR3 is TGTGCCAGCAACAAAGACAGCAGGTCTTTTGGTGGCTACACCTTC.

V is TRBV7-3 and J is TRBJ1-2, with unresolved D. Deletions cut 8 bases from V and 0 bases from J, with 10 bases between. CDR3 size: 13 residues. CDR1 and CDR2 from the germline V gene are SGHTA and FQGTGA. This CDR3 reads CASGQPSNYGYTF. The CDR3 coding sequence is TGTGCCAGCGGGCAGCCTTCTAACTATGGCTACACCTTC. Variable domain in full (rest from reference TRBV7-3 and TRBJ1-2): GAGVSQTPSNKVTEKGKYVELRCDPISGHTALYWYRQSLGQGPEFLIYFQGTGAADDSGLPNDRFFAVRPEGSVSTLKIQRTERGDSAVYLCASGQPSNYGYTFGSGTRLTVV.

The rearrangement links TRBV5-1 to TRBJ2-7, with 10 bases identical to TRBD1. CDR1 SGHRS and CDR2 YFSETQ come from the germline V gene. The CDR3 length is 15 residues. J gave up 1 base and V 3 bases, and 4 bases lay outside the gene matches. DNA of the CDR3: TGCGCCAGCAGCTGGGGACAGGGGAGTTCCTACGAGCAGTACTTC. Protein sequence: CASSWGQGSSYEQYF.

The chain joins TRBV2 to TRBJ2-7; 8 nucleotides agree with TRBD1. V lost 4 bases and J lost 3; bases outside the gene matches: 5. CDR1 and CDR2 from the germline V gene are SNHLY and FYNNEI. The CDR3 totals 14 residues. The chain's CDR3 is CASSAGQDVYEQYF. The CDR3, as DNA: TGTGCCAGCAGTGCGGGACAGGATGTCTACGAGCAGTACTTC.

V is TRBV6-5 and J is TRBJ2-7; no clear D gene. The CDR3 consists of 14 residues. Trimming shortened V by 1 base and J by 7 bases, and 14 bases separated the two germline ends. CDR1 MNHEY and CDR2 SVGAGI come from the germline V gene. CDR3 in DNA: TGTGCCAGCAGTTACTTAACCAAGACGTGGGAGCAGTACTTC. Amino acids: CASSYLTKTWEQYF.

This chain links TRBV5-1 with TRBJ2-2; D gene ambiguous. Trimming cost V 1 base and J 4 bases, with 11 bases left between them. This CDR3 spans 15 amino acids. Germline V gene sequence: CDR1 SGHRS, CDR2 YFSETQ. The CDR3 protein is CASSLSTSGTGELFF. The CDR3 bases are TGCGCCAGCAGCTTGTCTACTTCGGGCACCGGGGAGCTGTTTTTT. The entire variable domain, with the rest obtained from reference TRBV5-1 and TRBJ2-2, is as follows: KAGVTQTPRYLIKTRGQQVTLSCSPISGHRSVSWYQQTPGQGLQFLFEYFSETQRNKGNFPGRFSGRQFSNSRSEMNVSTLELGDSALYLCASSLSTSGTGELFFGEGSRLTVL.

This chain joins TRBV28 and TRBJ2-7; D call uncertain. V shed 9 bases and J shed 3 bases, with 15 bases lying between them. Germline V gene lookup returns CDR1 MDHEN and CDR2 SYDVKM. The CDR3 runs 13 residues. As DNA, the CDR3 is TGTGCCAGTTACGCACAGAACAACTACGAGCAGTACTTC. This gives the protein CASYAQNNYEQYF. Supplemented by reference TRBV28 and TRBJ2-7, the full variable domain reads DVKVTQSSRYLVKRTGEKVFLECVQDMDHENMFWYRQDPGLGLRLIYFSYDVKMKEKGDIPEGYSVSREKKERFSLILESASTNQTSMYLCASYAQNNYEQYFGPGTRLTVT.

This clone was counted a single time. V and J are TRBV2 and TRBJ1-1, with 8 bases identical to TRBD1. This CDR3 is 16 amino acids long. CDR1 and CDR2 (germline): SNHLY, FYNNEI. V shed 7 bases and J 0 bases; nucleotides not matched to a gene: 10. CDR3 nucleotides: TGTGCCAGCACCCTGACAGGGGTAAAGATGAACACTGAAGCTTTCTTT. It yields the protein CASTLTGVKMNTEAFF.

The rearrangement uses TRBV2 and TRBJ2-2; unclear D gene. The V end was cut by 6 bases, the J end by 5 bases, with 13 bases between. Germline V gene data show CDR1 as SNHLY and CDR2 as FYNNEI. This CDR3 has 14 residues. The CDR3 nucleotides read TGTGCCAGCAGGCCGGCCGGGCGGACCGGGGAGCTGTTTTTT. This encodes CASRPAGRTGELFF.

The chain links TRBV28 to TRBJ1-2; TRBD1 matches 8 bases. Germline CDR1 reads MDHEN; CDR2 reads SYDVKM. V lost 7 bases to trimming and J lost 4 bases; unmatched junction nucleotides: 5. The length of the CDR3 is 13 residues. CDR3 sequence reads: CASTRQGTYGYTF. The CDR3 DNA is TGTGCCAGCACCCGACAGGGGACCTATGGCTACACCTTC.

V usage is TRBV11-3 and J usage is TRBJ2-1; D perhaps matches TRBD2 (6 bases). V lost 5 bases and J 5 bases, leaving 10 bases between the germline ends. Germline CDR1 and CDR2: SGHNT and YENEEA. This CDR3 is 13 amino acids long. CDR3 residues: CASSPTRHNEQFF. The CDR3 nucleotides read TGTGCCAGCAGCCCGACTAGACACAATGAGCAGTTCTTC.